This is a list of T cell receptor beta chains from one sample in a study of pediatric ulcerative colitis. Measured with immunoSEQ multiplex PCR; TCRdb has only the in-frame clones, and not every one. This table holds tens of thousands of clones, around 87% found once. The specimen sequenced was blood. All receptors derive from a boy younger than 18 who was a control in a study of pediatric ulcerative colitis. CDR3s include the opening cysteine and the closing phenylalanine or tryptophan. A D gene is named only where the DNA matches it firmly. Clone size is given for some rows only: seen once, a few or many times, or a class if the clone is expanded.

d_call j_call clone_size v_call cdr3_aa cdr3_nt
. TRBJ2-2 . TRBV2 CASSETPWVTGELFF TGTGCCAGCAGTGAAACCCCGTGGGTTACCGGGGAGCTGTTTTTT
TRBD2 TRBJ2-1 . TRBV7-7 CASSLALLAEGGNEQFF TGTGCTAGCAGCTTAGCATTACTAGCGGAGGGCGGGAATGAGCAGTTCTTC
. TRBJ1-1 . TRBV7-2 CASSLEQDLVGEAFF TGTGCCAGCAGCTTAGAGCAGGATCTGGTTGGTGAAGCTTTCTTT
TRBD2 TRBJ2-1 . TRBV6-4 CASSTDVGGYGEQFF TGTGCCAGCAGTACTGACGTGGGGGGGTACGGTGAGCAGTTCTTC
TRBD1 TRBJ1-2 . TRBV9 CASSVATGDRVFYGYTF TGTGCCAGCAGCGTAGCTACGGGGGACAGGGTGTTCTATGGCTACACCTTC
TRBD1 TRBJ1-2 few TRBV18 CASSPRAGGNSNGYTF TGTGCCAGCTCACCACGGGCAGGGGGCAACTCGAATGGCTACACCTTC
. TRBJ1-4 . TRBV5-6 CASSPGRAFEKLFF TGTGCCAGCAGCCCAGGGAGGGCGTTTGAAAAACTGTTTTTT
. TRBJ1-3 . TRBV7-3 CASSLRTSGNTIYF TGTGCCAGCAGCTTAAGGACCTCTGGAAACACCATATATTTT
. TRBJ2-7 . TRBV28 CASSKRLSALYEQYF TGTGCCAGCAGCAAAAGGCTTAGCGCCCTCTACGAGCAGTACTTC
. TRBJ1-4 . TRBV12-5 CASGLPRTSQRTNEKLFF TGTGCTAGTGGTTTGCCACGTACGTCGCAGAGAACTAATGAAAAACTGTTTTTT
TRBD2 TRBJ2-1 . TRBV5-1 CASSFSGGTPHEQFF TGCGCCAGCAGCTTTAGCGGGGGTACTCCCCATGAGCAGTTCTTC
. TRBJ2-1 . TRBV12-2 CASRLVGDSDPNEQFF TGTGCAAGTCGCTTAGTTGGGGACAGTGACCCCAATGAGCAGTTCTTC
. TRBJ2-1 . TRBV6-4 CASSDSISVGSSYNEQFF TGTGCCAGCAGTGACTCGATTAGTGTGGGGAGCTCCTACAATGAGCAGTTCTTC
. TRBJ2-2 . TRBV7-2 CASSLGPILTAGELFF TGTGCCAGCAGCTTAGGCCCTATCCTAACCGCCGGGGAGCTGTTTTTT
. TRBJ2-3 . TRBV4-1 CASSQEVQGTGTDTQYF TGCGCCAGCAGCCAAGAGGTTCAGGGTACCGGCACAGATACGCAGTATTTT
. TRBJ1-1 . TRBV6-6 CASSYSDTEAFF TGTGCCAGCAGTTACTCAGACACTGAAGCTTTCTTT
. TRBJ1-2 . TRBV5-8 CASSSGEGYTF TGTGCCAGCAGCTCAGGGGAGGGCTACACCTTC
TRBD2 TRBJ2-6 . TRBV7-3 CASSTPGLAGDGANVLTF TGTGCCAGCAGCACCCCGGGACTAGCGGGAGATGGGGCCAACGTCCTGACTTTC
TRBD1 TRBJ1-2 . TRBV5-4 CASSSRDRGPDGYTF TGTGCCAGCAGCTCCCGGGACAGGGGGCCGGATGGCTACACCTTC
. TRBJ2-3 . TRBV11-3 CASSSGGDTQYF TGTGCCAGCAGCTCCGGCGGGGATACGCAGTATTTT
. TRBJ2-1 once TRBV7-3 CASSSLGGDYNEQFF TGTGCCAGCAGCTCCTTGGGCGGAGATTACAATGAGCAGTTCTTC
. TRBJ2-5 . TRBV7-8 CASRLAQQETQYF TGTGCCAGCAGACTGGCTCAACAAGAGACCCAGTACTTC
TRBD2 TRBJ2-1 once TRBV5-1 CASSLWIAGSYNEQFF TGCGCCAGCAGCTTGTGGATAGCGGGATCATACAATGAGCAGTTCTTC
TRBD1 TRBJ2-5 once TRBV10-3 CAIGGQGATQETQYF TGTGCCATCGGAGGACAGGGGGCGACTCAAGAGACCCAGTACTTC
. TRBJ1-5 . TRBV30 CAWSVCQGLYQPQHF TGTGCCTGGAGTGTATGCCAGGGGCTTTATCAGCCCCAGCATTTT
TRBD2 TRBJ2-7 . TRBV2 CASGLAGVYEQYF TGTGCCAGCGGACTAGCGGGAGTCTACGAGCAGTACTTC
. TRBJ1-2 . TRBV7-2 CASSSIGGYTF TGTGCCAGCAGCTCGATCGGTGGCTACACCTTC
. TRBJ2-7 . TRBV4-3 CASSQGVQAASSYEQYF TGCGCCAGCAGCCAAGGGGTCCAGGCGGCCAGCTCCTACGAGCAGTACTTC
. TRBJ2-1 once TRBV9 CASSVDRWEAGHYNEQFF TGTGCCAGCAGCGTAGATCGATGGGAAGCGGGTCACTACAATGAGCAGTTCTTC
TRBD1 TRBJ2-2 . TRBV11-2 CASSSTGTGEAGELFF TGTGCCAGCAGCTCAACAGGGACAGGGGAGGCCGGGGAGCTGTTTTTT
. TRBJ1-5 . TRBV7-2 CASRLGGGQPQHF TGTGCCAGCAGACTAGGGGGAGGACAGCCCCAGCATTTT
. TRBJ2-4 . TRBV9 CASSVSLGRVGAKNIQYF TGTGCCAGCAGCGTTAGCTTAGGCAGGGTTGGGGCCAAAAACATTCAGTACTTC
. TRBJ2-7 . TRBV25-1 CASSDSAHEQYF TGTGCCAGCAGTGACTCCGCCCACGAGCAGTACTTC
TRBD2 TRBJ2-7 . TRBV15 CATSRDFTAGETYEQYF TGTGCCACCAGCAGAGATTTTACAGCGGGAGAAACCTACGAGCAGTACTTC
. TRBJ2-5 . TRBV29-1 CSVCPAPRQETQYF TGCAGCGTTTGTCCAGCTCCCAGACAAGAGACCCAGTACTTC
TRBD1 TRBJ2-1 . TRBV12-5 CASGLVDRVEQFF TGTGCTAGTGGTTTGGTAGACAGGGTCGAGCAGTTCTTC
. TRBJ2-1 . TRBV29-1 CSVRDTLSSYNEQFF TGCAGCGTCCGGGACACTCTGAGCTCCTACAATGAGCAGTTCTTC
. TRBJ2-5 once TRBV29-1 CSVEESRQYQETQYF TGCAGCGTTGAAGAATCGCGGCAGTACCAAGAGACCCAGTACTTC
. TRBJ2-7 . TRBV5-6 CASSLRGAENEQYF TGTGCCAGCAGCCTCAGGGGGGCCGAGAACGAGCAGTACTTC
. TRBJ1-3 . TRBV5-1 CASRAGYSGNTIYF TGCGCCAGCCGGGCAGGTTACTCTGGAAACACCATATATTTT
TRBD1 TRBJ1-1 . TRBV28 CASRVQGAPGNTEAFF TGTGCCAGCAGAGTCCAGGGGGCGCCGGGGAACACTGAAGCTTTCTTT